Shown below are 31 T cell receptor beta chains from a single sample sequenced in a study of T cells expressing NK-cell markers. After re-calling the 5' RACE reads, TCRdb lists one entry per CDR3 protein, DNA absent. The table gives some 150,000 distinct CDR3 sequences; the top ten clones make up less than 40% of it. Sequences were obtained from blood T cells: a sorted CD56 or NKG2C T cell subset, CD4+ or CD8+ T cells, or bulk PBMC T cells (not recorded which). These receptors all stem from a woman aged 50 to 65 in good health.

The J gene is TRBJ2-3, the V gene TRBV11-2. The CDR3 is 12 amino acids. CDR1 is SGHAT and CDR2 is FQNNGV in the germline V gene. The CDR3 region is CASSGNEDTQYF.

The genes are TRBV16 and TRBJ1-1; TCRdb indicates TRBD1, and absent DNA this call remains unverified. The germline V gene has CDR1 KGHSY and CDR2 FQNENV. This CDR3 region has 14 residues. The CDR3 region is CASSQSIGGGVDFF.

The CDR3 loop reads CASSLVSGASEQFF. This chain links TRBV27 with TRBJ2-1; TCRdb's D call, TRBD1, is unchecked because there is no DNA. The germline V gene encodes CDR1 MNHEY and CDR2 SMNVEV (reference sequence). The length of the CDR3 is 14 residues.

The chain uses TRBV12-3 or TRBV12-4 and TRBJ2-1; TCRdb's D gene call, TRBD2, goes unchecked for lack of DNA. The CDR3 runs to 17 residues. The chain's CDR3 is CASSTRAVSSSYNEQFF.

The chain employs TRBV27 and TRBJ2-7; TCRdb lists TRBD1, though no DNA is available to test this call. CDR3 length: 15 residues. From germline, CDR1 is MNHEY and CDR2 SMNVEV (reference sequence). The CDR3 is CASSPPGAITYEQYF.

The genes are TRBV5-1 and TRBJ2-2; TCRdb's D call of TRBD2 is untestable without DNA. The CDR3 runs to 16 residues. From germline, CDR1 is SGHRS and CDR2 YFSETQ. The CDR3: CASSLLEGPNTGELFF.

The rearrangement links TRBV29-1 to TRBJ2-1; there is no DNA to check the TCRdb D call of TRBD2. The CDR3 is 15 residues long. From germline, CDR1 is SQVTM and CDR2 ANQGSEA. CDR3 loop: CSVETGTAAYNEQFF.

The rearrangement links TRBV18 to TRBJ2-1. This CDR3 is 13 amino acids long. Germline-derived CDR1 and CDR2 are KGHSH and LQKENI. CDR3 amino acids: CASSPSWTGEQFF. Based on the CDR3 plus reference TRBV18 and TRBJ2-1, the full variable domain is NAGVMQNPRHLVRRRGQEARLRCSPMKGHSHVYWYRQLPEEGLKFMVYLQKENIIDESGMPKERFSAEFPKEGPSILRIQQVVRGDSAAYFCASSPSWTGEQFFGPGTRLTVL.

J is TRBJ2-3 and V is TRBV21-1; TCRdb selects TRBD1, and the lack of DNA leaves this call unchecked. TRBV21-1 represents a pseudogene. The CDR3 contains 15 residues. The CDR3 sequence: CASWAWPHGTDTQYF.

The V call is TRBV19, the J call TRBJ2-1; TCRdb's D call, TRBD2, is unchecked because there is no DNA. CDR1 LNHDA and CDR2 SQIVND come from the germline V gene (reference sequence). The CDR3 is 17 amino acids. The CDR3 sequence: CASSIAPTSGRRNEQFF.

The chain carries TRBV4-1 and TRBJ1-1. The CDR3 runs 14 residues. CDR1 and CDR2 (germline): MGHRA, YSYEKL. The chain's CDR3 is CASSQAGGSGEAFF.

The chain employs TRBV11-3 and TRBJ2-1; with no DNA, the TCRdb D assignment of TRBD1 cannot be verified. From germline, CDR1 is SGHNT and CDR2 YENEEA. The CDR3 runs to 17 residues. CDR3 loop: CASSLDLWGSGNNEQFF.

CDR3: CASSIGQNYEQYF. This sequence joins TRBV11-2 and TRBJ2-7; TCRdb gives TRBD1 as the D gene, but with no DNA this cannot be confirmed. The CDR3 contains 13 residues. CDR1 and CDR2 (germline): SGHAT, FQNNGV.

The genes are TRBV30 and TRBJ2-2; the D call from TCRdb, TRBD2, cannot be confirmed without DNA. Germline V gene sequence: CDR1 GTSNPN, CDR2 SVGIG (reference sequence). The CDR3 runs to 14 residues. This chain's CDR3 is CAWKRPSGTGELFF.

The genes are TRBV6-4 and TRBJ2-7; with no DNA, the TCRdb D assignment of TRBD2 cannot be verified. Per the germline V gene, CDR1 is MRHNA and CDR2 is SNTAGT. This CDR3 has 15 amino acids. CDR3 sequence reads: CASREVGSPPYEQYF.

The V and J genes are TRBV4-1 and TRBJ2-1; the D gene TCRdb calls, TRBD1, cannot be checked with no DNA. The CDR3 contains 16 residues. The V gene's germline CDR1 is MGHRA and CDR2 YSYEKL. The CDR3 loop is CASSQTTGQGLSEQFF.

The gene calls are TRBV27 and TRBJ2-5. This CDR3 has 11 amino acids. Looked up from germline, CDR1 is MNHEY and CDR2 is SMNVEV (reference sequence). This CDR3 is CASTLHRTQYF.

The J gene is TRBJ2-1, the V gene TRBV20-1. CDR1 and CDR2 from the germline V gene are DFQATT and SNEGSKA (reference sequence). This CDR3 contains 16 residues. CDR3: CSARDPDGSSYNEQFF.

The chain is built from TRBV20-1 and TRBJ2-7; TCRdb designates TRBD1, a call that cannot be tested without DNA. From germline, CDR1 is DFQATT and CDR2 SNEGSKA (reference sequence). The CDR3 contains 15 residues. This chain's CDR3 is CSARGGDTGAYEQYF.

The chain joins TRBV24-1 to TRBJ2-1. Germline CDR1 KGHDR, CDR2 SFDVKD. The CDR3 sequence is 13 residues long. The CDR3 loop is CATSDSGLEEQFF.

V usage is TRBV5-1 and J usage is TRBJ2-1; TCRdb's D gene call, TRBD1, goes unchecked for lack of DNA. This CDR3 contains 13 residues. The germline gives CDR1 SGHRS, CDR2 YFSETQ. The CDR3 loop is CASSFNRLNEQFF.

The chain is built from TRBV4-1 and TRBJ2-1; checking the TCRdb D call of TRBD2 is not possible without DNA. The CDR3 is made up of 16 amino acids. CDR1 and CDR2 (germline): MGHRA, YSYEKL. CDR3 residues: CASSQDGAGGPNEQFF.

This chain links TRBV7-9 with TRBJ1-2; TCRdb returns TRBD1, unconfirmable since there is no DNA. The CDR3 length is 15 residues. Germline loops: CDR1 SEHNR, CDR2 FQNEAQ (reference sequence). The CDR3 protein is CASSSPPEANYGYTF.

This chain links TRBV27 with TRBJ2-1; TCRdb outputs TRBD2, but without DNA this stays unchecked. The CDR3 has 14 amino acids. Germline V gives CDR1 MNHEY, CDR2 SMNVEV (reference sequence). The CDR3 loop is CASSLGTAWNEQFF.

CDR3 loop: CSAVGTSWRGTDTQYF. The J gene is TRBJ2-3, the V gene TRBV29-1; TCRdb returns TRBD1, unconfirmable since there is no DNA. CDR1 is SQVTM and CDR2 is ANQGSEA in the germline V gene. This CDR3 contains 16 residues.

The chain uses TRBV5-1 and TRBJ2-5; TCRdb's D gene call, TRBD2, goes unchecked for lack of DNA. CDR3 size: 14 residues. CDR1 is SGHRS, CDR2 YFSETQ, per germline. The CDR3: CASSSGTLQETQYF. Drawing the rest from reference TRBV5-1 and TRBJ2-5, the complete variable domain is KAGVTQTPRYLIKTRGQQVTLSCSPISGHRSVSWYQQTPGQGLQFLFEYFSETQRNKGNFPGRFSGRQFSNSRSEMNVSTLELGDSALYLCASSSGTLQETQYFGPGTRLLVL.

The chain couples TRBV11-2 to TRBJ1-1; TCRdb's D call, TRBD1, is unchecked because there is no DNA. Germline values: CDR1 SGHAT, CDR2 FQNNGV. The CDR3 sequence is 14 residues long. The CDR3 sequence is CASSPRELWTEAFF.

This chain uses TRBV24-1 with TRBJ2-1; TCRdb reports TRBD1, a call that lacks DNA to check it against. Germline V lookup: CDR1 KGHDR, CDR2 SFDVKD. This CDR3 is 16 amino acids long. The CDR3 loop is CATSDPRGPNYNEQFF.

V gene TRBV4-1 combines with J gene TRBJ2-5; TCRdb calls TRBD1, which cannot be checked without DNA. Germline V gene data show CDR1 as MGHRA and CDR2 as YSYEKL. This CDR3 region has 16 residues. CDR3 residues: CASSQAPDWALETQYF.

The rearrangement uses TRBV4-1 and TRBJ2-3; the D gene TCRdb calls, TRBD2, cannot be checked with no DNA. The CDR3 contains 16 residues. CDR1 and CDR2 from the germline V gene are MGHRA and YSYEKL. CDR3 region: CASTEGQARETDTQYF.

This chain connects TRBV12-3 or TRBV12-4 to TRBJ2-5; the TRBD1 assignment by TCRdb is unverifiable without DNA. CDR3 length: 14 residues. The CDR3: CASSPYSYGETQYF.